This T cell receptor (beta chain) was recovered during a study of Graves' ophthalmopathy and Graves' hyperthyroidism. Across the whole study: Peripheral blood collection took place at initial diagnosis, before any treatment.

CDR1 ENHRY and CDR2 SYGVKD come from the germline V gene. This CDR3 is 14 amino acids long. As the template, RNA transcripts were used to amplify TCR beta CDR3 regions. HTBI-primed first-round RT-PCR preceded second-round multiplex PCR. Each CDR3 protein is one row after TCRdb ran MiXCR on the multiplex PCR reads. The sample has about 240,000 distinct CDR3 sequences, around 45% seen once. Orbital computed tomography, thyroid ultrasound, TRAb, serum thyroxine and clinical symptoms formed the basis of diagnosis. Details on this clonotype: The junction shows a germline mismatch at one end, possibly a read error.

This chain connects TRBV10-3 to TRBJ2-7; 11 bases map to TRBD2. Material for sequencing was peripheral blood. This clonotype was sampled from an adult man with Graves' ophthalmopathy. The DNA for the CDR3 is TGTGCCAGCAGTCAACTAGCGGGAGCCCTCGAGCAGTACTTC. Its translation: CASSQLAGALEQYF.